This entry describes one T cell receptor (beta chain). Its antigen is as yet unknown. Other DNA sequences from this sample encode an identical CDR3 as well. Method: immunoSEQ multiplex PCR; TCRdb's copy keeps in-frame clones and lacks some. The data show a few million clones, 85% to 95% seen once. This sample stems from a study of shared clonotypes between healthy human individuals. Study background: Two female and a few male donors aged 18 to 49 were enrolled. Every donor yielded three CD4 naive, three CD4 memory, two CD8 naive and one CD8 memory plate. Notes on the study in general: When compared with the clonotypes that were shared by all four sorted-subset donors, the non-shared clonotypes turned out to have lower generation probabilities.

J was trimmed by 4 bases and V by 3 bases; bases with no gene match: 6. The CDR3 is made up of 15 amino acids. Germline lookup yields CDR1 SGDLS and CDR2 YYNGEE. This clonotype was sampled from a man between 18 and 35 years old in good health. The chain is built from TRBV9 and TRBJ2-1; TRBD2 matches at 8 bases. The sequenced material came from naive CD4+ T cells sorted from blood. Specified subset: CD45RA+ positively selected. CDR3 in amino acids: CASSATSGPYNEQFF. The DNA for the CDR3 is TGTGCCAGCAGCGCAACTAGCGGACCTTACAATGAGCAGTTCTTC.